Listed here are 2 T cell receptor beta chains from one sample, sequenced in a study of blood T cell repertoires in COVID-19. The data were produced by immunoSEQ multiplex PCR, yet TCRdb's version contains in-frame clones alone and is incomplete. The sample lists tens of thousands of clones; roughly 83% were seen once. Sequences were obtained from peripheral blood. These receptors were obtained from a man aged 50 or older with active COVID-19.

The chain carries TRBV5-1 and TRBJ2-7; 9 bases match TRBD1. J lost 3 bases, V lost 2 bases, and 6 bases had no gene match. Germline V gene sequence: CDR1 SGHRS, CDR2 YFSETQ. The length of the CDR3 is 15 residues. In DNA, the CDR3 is TGCGCCAGCAGCTTCGAACAGGGGGCGAGCTACGAGCAGTACTTC. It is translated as CASSFEQGASYEQYF.

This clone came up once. CDR3 sequence (DNA): TGTGCCAGCAGCACGGACAGTACTGGGGCCAACGTCCTGACTTTC. It encodes CASSTDSTGANVLTF. This chain joins TRBV27 and TRBJ2-6; D perhaps matches TRBD1 (6 bases). Trimming removed 6 bases at V and 2 bases at J, with 11 bases between. The germline gives CDR1 MNHEY, CDR2 SMNVEV (reference sequence). The CDR3 covers 15 residues.